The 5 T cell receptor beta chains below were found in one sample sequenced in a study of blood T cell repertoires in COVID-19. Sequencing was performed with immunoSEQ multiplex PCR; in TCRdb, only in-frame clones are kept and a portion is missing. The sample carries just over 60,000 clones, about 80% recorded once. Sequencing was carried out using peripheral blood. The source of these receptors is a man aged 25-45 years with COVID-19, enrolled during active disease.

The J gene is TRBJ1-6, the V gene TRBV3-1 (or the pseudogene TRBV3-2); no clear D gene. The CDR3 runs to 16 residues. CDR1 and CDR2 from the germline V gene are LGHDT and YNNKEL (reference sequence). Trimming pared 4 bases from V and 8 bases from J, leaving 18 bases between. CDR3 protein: CASSLFSGLRDSPLHF. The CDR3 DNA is TGTGCCAGCAGCCTATTTTCGGGTCTGAGGGATTCACCCCTCCACTTT.

DNA for the CDR3: TGTGCCAGCAGTTCCCCAAGAGCGGGACTAAGGTTCTTC. As protein: CASSSPRAGLRFF. V gene TRBV12-3 or TRBV12-4 combines with J gene TRBJ2-1; the match to TRBD2 covers 7 bases. CDR3 length: 13 residues. V shed 4 bases and J 15 bases; nucleotides not matched to a gene: 12.

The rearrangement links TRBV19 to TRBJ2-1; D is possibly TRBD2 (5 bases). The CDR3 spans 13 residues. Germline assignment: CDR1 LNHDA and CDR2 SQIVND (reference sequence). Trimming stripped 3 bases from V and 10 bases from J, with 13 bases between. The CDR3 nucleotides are TGTGCCAGTAGTATTCTACTTTCGGGGGAGCAGTTCTTC. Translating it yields CASSILLSGEQFF.

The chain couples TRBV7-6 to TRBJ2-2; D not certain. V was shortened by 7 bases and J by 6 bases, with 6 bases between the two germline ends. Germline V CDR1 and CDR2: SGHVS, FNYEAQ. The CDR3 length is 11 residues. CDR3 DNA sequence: TGTGCCAGCACCCGGGCCGGGGAGCTGTTTTTT. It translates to CASTRAGELFF.

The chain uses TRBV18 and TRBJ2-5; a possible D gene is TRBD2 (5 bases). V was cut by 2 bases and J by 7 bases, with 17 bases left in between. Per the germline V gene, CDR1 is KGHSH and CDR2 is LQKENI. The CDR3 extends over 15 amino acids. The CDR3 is CASSPEGGVRVTQYF. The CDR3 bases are TGTGCCAGCTCACCAGAGGGTGGGGTCCGAGTGACCCAGTACTTC.